Presented here are 19 T cell receptor beta chains from one specimen sequenced in a study of PD-1 blockade in mismatch repair-deficient tumors. Method: immunoSEQ multiplex PCR; TCRdb's copy keeps in-frame clones and lacks some. The sample shows roughly 110,000 clones, over 60% of them seen only once. Sequenced material: peripheral blood, taken roughly 60 weeks after starting pembrolizumab. The receptors originated from an adult with mismatch repair-deficient cancer.

V gene TRBV4-3 combines with J gene TRBJ1-3, with D tentatively TRBD1 (6 bases). V lost 3 bases, J lost 2 bases, and 14 bases lay in between. Germline lookup yields CDR1 LGHNA and CDR2 YSLEER. CDR3 size: 16 residues. As DNA, the CDR3 is TGCGCCAGCAGCCATGAGGACAGTCTCCCTGGAAACACCATATATTTT. It translates to CASSHEDSLPGNTIYF.

This clone has only a few counts. The chain employs TRBV28 and TRBJ2-1; D tentatively reads TRBD1 or TRBD2 (6 bases each). Trimming took 7 bases from V and 1 from J, leaving 11 bases between them. Germline CDR1 and CDR2: MDHEN and SYDVKM. The CDR3 totals 14 residues. The CDR3 DNA sequence: TGTGCCAGCAAGGGGGGAACGTCCTACAATGAGCAGTTCTTC. Translation: CASKGGTSYNEQFF.

This chain connects TRBV7-2 to TRBJ1-1; 7 nucleotides line up with TRBD1. This CDR3 region has 14 residues. Germline CDR1 SGHTA, CDR2 FQGNSA. The V segment lost 1 base and the J segment 1 base; nucleotides outside the gene matches: 0. CDR3 amino acids: CASSLEGANTEAFF. In nucleotides, the CDR3 is TGTGCCAGCAGCTTAGAGGGGGCGAACACTGAAGCTTTCTTT.

The rearrangement joins TRBV11-3 to TRBJ1-5; 7 positions agree with TRBD1. Germline V gene sequence: CDR1 SGHNT, CDR2 YENEEA. This CDR3 is built from 17 residues. The V gene end was trimmed by 3 bases and the J gene end by 0 bases; junction bases not matched to a gene: 8. The CDR3 DNA reads TGTGCCAGCAGCTTGAGGGGACAGAAGTATAGCAATCAGCCCCAGCATTTT. Translated, it gives CASSLRGQKYSNQPQHF. Full variable domain (outside the CDR3, taken from reference TRBV11-3 and TRBJ1-5): EAGVVQSPRYKIIEKKQPVAFWCNPISGHNTLYWYLQNLGQGPELLIRYENEEAVDDSQLPKDRFSAERLKGVDSTLKIQPAELGDSAVYLCASSLRGQKYSNQPQHFGDGTRLSIL.

The gene calls are TRBV18 and TRBJ2-1, with 10 nucleotides matching TRBD2. CDR1 and CDR2 (germline): KGHSH, LQKENI. Unmatched junction bases numbered 5, after V lost 1 base and J lost 2 bases. This CDR3 spans 17 amino acids. DNA for the CDR3: TGTGCCAGCTCACCACGCCTAGCGGGAGATGCCTACAATGAGCAGTTCTTC. Protein product: CASSPRLAGDAYNEQFF.

The chain has TRBV5-8 and TRBJ2-2, with 14 bases aligning to TRBD2. This CDR3 is 16 amino acids long. The germline gives CDR1 SGHTS, CDR2 YDEGEE. J lost 6 bases, V lost 2 bases, and 3 bases had no gene match. This chain's CDR3 is CASSFKTSGRAGELFF. The CDR3 DNA reads TGTGCCAGCAGCTTTAAGACTAGCGGGAGGGCCGGGGAGCTGTTTTTT.

The rearrangement uses TRBV19 and TRBJ2-2, with TRBD2 matching over 9 bases. The junction had 5 bases not matched to a gene; V was cut back by 3 bases and J by 3 bases. The CDR3 has 16 residues. Germline-derived CDR1 and CDR2 are LNHDA and SQIVND (reference sequence). CDR3 DNA sequence: TGTGCCAGTAGTATGATCGGCGGGAGGGACACCGGGGAGCTGTTTTTT. Protein product: CASSMIGGRDTGELFF.

The rearrangement uses TRBV7-6 and TRBJ2-2; TRBD2 agrees at 7 bases. The V gene end was trimmed by 6 bases and the J gene end by 2 bases; junction bases not matched to a gene: 9. This CDR3 has 16 residues. CDR1 and CDR2 (germline): SGHVS, FNYEAQ. The CDR3 here is CASSSFLAVNTGELFF. The CDR3 DNA reads TGTGCCAGCAGTTCCTTTCTAGCGGTTAACACCGGGGAGCTGTTTTTT.

This chain connects TRBV19 to TRBJ2-2, with a possible D match to TRBD2 (6 bases). Germline CDR1 LNHDA, CDR2 SQIVND (reference sequence). This CDR3 has 14 residues. V lost 3 bases and J lost 5, with 10 bases in between. The CDR3 here is CASSIIGTTGELFF. Written as DNA, the CDR3 is TGTGCCAGTAGTATTATCGGGACTACCGGGGAGCTGTTTTTT.

The V call is TRBV19, the J call TRBJ2-1, with D unclear. The CDR3 contains 15 residues. The V end lost 1 base, the J end lost 0 bases, and 7 bases lay between the germline ends. CDR1 and CDR2 (germline): LNHDA, SQIVND (reference sequence). The CDR3 sequence: CASSIGGISYNEQFF. The CDR3 nucleotides read TGTGCCAGTAGTATAGGTGGGATCTCCTACAATGAGCAGTTCTTC.

The CDR3 here is CASRARKGENSNQPQHF. In DNA form, the CDR3 reads TGTGCCAGCAGGGCGAGAAAAGGCGAGAATAGCAATCAGCCCCAGCATTTT. The J gene is TRBJ1-5, the V gene TRBV28; D is unresolved. V was shortened by 6 bases and J by 0 bases, with 18 bases between the two germline ends. The germline V gene has CDR1 MDHEN and CDR2 SYDVKM. The CDR3 totals 17 residues.

This chain joins TRBV5-1 and TRBJ2-2; 9 bases are a match to TRBD2. The length of the CDR3 is 15 residues. Germline V lookup: CDR1 SGHRS, CDR2 YFSETQ. V shed 4 bases and J 4 bases; nucleotides not matched to a gene: 5. In nucleotides, the CDR3 is TGCGCCAGCAGCGCCCGTAGCGGGAGCACCGGGGAGCTGTTTTTT. Protein: CASSARSGSTGELFF.

The chain combines TRBV20-1 with TRBJ1-2; D remains ambiguous. The CDR3 is made up of 10 amino acids. Trimming pared 6 bases from V and 3 bases from J, leaving 5 bases between. Germline loops: CDR1 DFQATT, CDR2 SNEGSKA (reference sequence). As DNA, the CDR3 is TGCAGTGCGGAACACTATGGCTACACCTTC. Its protein product is CSAEHYGYTF.

This clone was observed a handful of times. This chain links TRBV10-3 with TRBJ2-7, with a tentative D call TRBD2 (6 bases). The V end was cut by 9 bases, the J end by 4 bases, with 16 bases between. The CDR3 is 13 amino acids. Germline values: CDR1 ENHRY, CDR2 SYGVKD. Here the CDR3 reads CAIARDSLYEQYF. Here the CDR3 DNA reads TGTGCCATAGCCCGGGACTCCCTATACGAGCAGTACTTC.

V usage is TRBV10-2 and J usage is TRBJ1-1; perhaps TRBD1 as D (5 bases). CDR3 length equals 16 residues. Germline V CDR1 and CDR2: WSHSY, SAAADI. Trimming left V 5 bases short and J 0 bases short, with 16 bases between. CDR3 coding DNA: TGCGCCAGCAGTAGTGTGAGGGGCTTGGTGAACACTGAAGCTTTCTTT. This sequence encodes CASSSVRGLVNTEAFF.

The chain couples TRBV7-9 to TRBJ2-3; a possible D gene is TRBD2 (6 bases). Germline V CDR1 and CDR2: SEHNR, FQNEAQ (reference sequence). The CDR3 is made up of 15 amino acids. V lost 3 bases to trimming and J lost 3 bases, with 13 bases between them. Here the CDR3 DNA reads TGTGCCAGCAGCTTTTTCCCGGGAGCTACAGATACGCAGTATTTT. It codes for CASSFFPGATDTQYF.

The chain links TRBV19 to TRBJ2-1; D is unresolved. Trimming stripped 3 bases from V and 9 bases from J, with 6 bases between. CDR1 and CDR2 from the germline V gene are LNHDA and SQIVND (reference sequence). This CDR3 comprises 11 residues. The DNA of the CDR3 is TGTGCCAGTAGTATTTCAGGTGAGCAGTTCTTC. Its protein product is CASSISGEQFF.

The chain employs TRBV4-1 and TRBJ1-2; 8 bases are shared with TRBD1. CDR1 and CDR2 (germline): MGHRA, YSYEKL. J lost 5 bases, V lost 1 base, and 6 bases had no gene match. The CDR3 runs to 15 residues. The DNA of the CDR3 is TGCGCCAGCAGCCAAGGGCAGGGGGCGCATTATGGCTACACCTTC. Translating gives CASSQGQGAHYGYTF.

This rearrangement joins TRBV15 to TRBJ2-3; the match to TRBD2 covers 9 bases. The germline V gene has CDR1 LNHNV and CDR2 YYDKDF (reference sequence). The CDR3 spans 16 residues. The V and J ends lost 2 bases and 3 bases, in that order; junction bases with no gene match: 6. CDR3 bases: TGTGCCACCAGCAGACTCCTAGCGGGACTGACAGATACGCAGTATTTT. Its protein product is CATSRLLAGLTDTQYF.